These 2 T cell receptor beta chains share one sample of origin, sequenced in a study of T-cell memory formation after mild COVID-19. One entry per CDR3 protein, called by TCRdb with MiXCR from the 5' RACE reads. The sample comprises roughly 200,000 distinct CDR3 sequences, around 17% of which are singletons, and 2% to 2.5% rests with the top ten. The sequenced material came from PBMCs or a T cell subset sorted from them (not recorded which). Every receptor here comes from an adult woman who had mild COVID-19 (a few samples of this study predate the infection). Cell type and time point are not known.

This clonotype showed up just a few times. This chain connects TRBV5-5 to TRBJ1-1, with D perhaps TRBD1 (5 bases). The CDR3 contains 14 residues. Germline lookup yields CDR1 SGHKS and CDR2 YYEKEE (reference sequence). The germline V and J ends were trimmed by 1 base and 5 bases, with 12 bases remaining between them. The CDR3 DNA sequence: TGTGCCAGCAGCTTGCGGGGGGAGTGGACTGAAGCTTTCTTT. Residues: CASSLRGEWTEAFF.

A few counts support this clonotype. V and J are TRBV3-1 and TRBJ2-3; a possible D gene is TRBD2 (6 bases). CDR3 size: 15 residues. Germline V gene data show CDR1 as LGHDT and CDR2 as YNNKEL (reference sequence). V was cut by 1 base and J by 5 bases, with 13 bases left in between. The CDR3 DNA reads TGTGCCAGCAGCCAAGGTCCGACTAGGGGAGATACGCAGTATTTT. This translates into CASSQGPTRGDTQYF.